These 26 T cell receptor beta chains came from one sample sequenced in a study of cytomegalovirus exposure and HLA in healthy donors. The PCR was carried out with 60 Vbeta primers and 13 Jbeta primers. Repertoires were generated with immunoSEQ multiplex PCR, while TCRdb's copy carries only in-frame clones and drops some. The data hold some 140,000 clones, with nearly 80% observed a single time. The source material was PBMCs. These receptors all stem from a man younger than 45 in good health and CMV-seropositive.

This chain connects TRBV5-1 to TRBJ2-5, with TRBD2 as a possible D gene (5 bases). Germline V gene sequence: CDR1 SGHRS, CDR2 YFSETQ. Between the trimmed V and J ends, which lost 0 bases and 5 bases, there was a span of 14 bases. The CDR3 consists of 15 residues. The CDR3: CASSLVSGVRETQYF. CDR3 nucleotide sequence: TGCGCCAGCAGCTTGGTCTCCGGGGTTCGGGAGACCCAGTACTTC.

DNA for the CDR3: TGTGCCAGCAGCTTACTGGGACAGGGGGCCACGTCTGCGCAGTATTTT. It encodes CASSLLGQGATSAQYF. The chain has TRBV5-4 and TRBJ2-3; 12 bases fit TRBD1. V shed 2 bases, J shed 10 bases, and the junction held 11 bases outside the gene matches. The CDR3 is 16 amino acids. CDR1 and CDR2 (germline): SGHNT, YYREEE (reference sequence).

This sequence joins TRBV5-1 and TRBJ2-3; TRBD2 might be the D (6 bases). The CDR3 is 15 amino acids. V was cut by 1 base and J by 0 bases, with 9 bases left in between. The germline V gene encodes CDR1 SGHRS and CDR2 YFSETQ. Here the CDR3 DNA reads TGCGCCAGCAGCTTGTCTGGGACTAGCACAGATACGCAGTATTTT. This translates into CASSLSGTSTDTQYF. The variable domain in full, completed from reference TRBV5-1 and TRBJ2-3, reads KAGVTQTPRYLIKTRGQQVTLSCSPISGHRSVSWYQQTPGQGLQFLFEYFSETQRNKGNFPGRFSGRQFSNSRSEMNVSTLELGDSALYLCASSLSGTSTDTQYFGPGTRLTVL.

The V call is TRBV19, the J call TRBJ2-1, with 12 positions matching TRBD2. There are 15 residues in the CDR3. Looked up from germline, CDR1 is LNHDA and CDR2 is SQIVND (reference sequence). V lost 5 bases and J lost 2; bases outside the gene matches: 1. CDR3 loop: CASSPSGRAYNEQFF. DNA of the CDR3: TGTGCCAGTAGTCCTAGCGGGAGGGCCTACAATGAGCAGTTCTTC.

The rearrangement joins TRBV9 to TRBJ2-1; 7 nucleotides agree with TRBD2. There are 14 residues in the CDR3. J gave up 8 bases and V 5 bases, and 10 bases lay outside the gene matches. Germline loops: CDR1 SGDLS, CDR2 YYNGEE. CDR3 amino acids: CASSGGVSRDEQFF. The CDR3 DNA follows: TGTGCCAGCAGTGGGGGGGTATCTAGGGATGAGCAGTTCTTC.

V is TRBV15 and J is TRBJ2-1, with TRBD2 matching 8 bases. Germline values: CDR1 LNHNV, CDR2 YYDKDF (reference sequence). This CDR3 is 17 amino acids long. Losses at the gene ends were 1 base for V and 5 bases for J; bases not matched to a gene: 10. Here the CDR3 reads CATSRGGSGLEDNEQFF. In nucleotides, the CDR3 is TGTGCCACCAGCAGAGGGGGATCGGGACTAGAAGACAATGAGCAGTTCTTC.

The rearrangement joins TRBV5-8 to TRBJ1-1, with 10 bases identical to TRBD1. Trimming cost V 3 bases and J 4 bases; bases outside gene matches: 3. This CDR3 contains 14 residues. Germline V lookup: CDR1 SGHTS, CDR2 YDEGEE. CDR3 sequence: CASSWTGGSTEAFF. Written as DNA, the CDR3 is TGTGCCAGCAGCTGGACAGGGGGATCCACTGAAGCTTTCTTT.

J is TRBJ2-5 and V is TRBV2, with 14 bases fitting TRBD2. CDR3 length equals 17 residues. V gave up 6 bases and J gave up 2 bases; unmatched junction bases: 8. Germline V gene data show CDR1 as SNHLY and CDR2 as FYNNEI. The CDR3 DNA sequence: TGTGCCAGCAGGGGTAGACTAGCGGGAGGGCCACAAGAGACCCAGTACTTC. Encoded protein: CASRGRLAGGPQETQYF.

The J gene is TRBJ2-7, the V gene TRBV4-2, with 7 bases lining up with TRBD2. Germline CDR1 is LGHNA and CDR2 is YNFKEQ. V gave up 2 bases and J gave up 7 bases; unmatched junction bases: 5. The CDR3 covers 13 residues. Written as DNA, the CDR3 is TGTGCCAGCAGCCAATCCGGGGGGAGGGAGCAGTACTTC. Protein sequence: CASSQSGGREQYF.

Here the CDR3 reads CASSLRHNDNEQFF. The CDR3 DNA reads as TGTGCCAGCAGCTTGAGACATAACGACAATGAGCAGTTCTTC. The chain joins TRBV2 to TRBJ2-1; D gene ambiguous. This CDR3 is built from 14 residues. In germline, CDR1 is SNHLY, CDR2 FYNNEI. Trimming left V 6 bases short and J 5 bases short, with 14 bases between.

The chain is built from TRBV2 and TRBJ2-7; 9 bases match TRBD2. The CDR3 contains 16 residues. The germline CDR1 and CDR2 sequences are SNHLY and FYNNEI. Germline trimming cut 7 bases from V and 2 bases from J; bases unmatched to any gene: 12. The CDR3 sequence is CASTSELAGGPYEQYF. The CDR3 region has the DNA TGTGCCAGCACCTCCGAACTGGCGGGAGGGCCCTACGAGCAGTACTTC.

In this sample, this clone turned up a few times. CDR3 residues: CASSLAGDYYEQYF. CDR3 bases: TGTGCCAGCAGCTTAGCGGGGGACTACTACGAGCAGTACTTC. The chain employs TRBV7-2 and TRBJ2-7; 7 positions match TRBD2. This CDR3 has 14 residues. Germline V gene data show CDR1 as SGHTA and CDR2 as FQGNSA. J lost 3 bases, V lost 0 bases, and 2 bases had no gene match.

The chain joins TRBV28 to TRBJ1-2; D is unclear. This CDR3 region has 15 residues. From germline, CDR1 is MDHEN and CDR2 SYDVKM. V was clipped by 4 bases and J by 6 bases, with 18 bases between them. CDR3 loop: CASSSSPRRRDGYTF. CDR3 DNA sequence: TGTGCCAGCAGTTCATCCCCCCGCCGGAGGGATGGCTACACCTTC.

CDR3 region: CASSYSSLETQYF. CDR3 nucleotides: TGTGCCAGCAGTTACTCGTCATTAGAGACCCAGTACTTC. The gene calls are TRBV6-5 and TRBJ2-5; D remains unclear. Trimming pared 0 bases from V and 4 bases from J, leaving 6 bases between. The CDR3 has 13 residues. Per the germline V gene, CDR1 is MNHEY and CDR2 is SVGAGI.

This chain connects TRBV5-6 to TRBJ2-5; TRBD2 agrees at 12 bases. From germline, CDR1 is SGHDT and CDR2 YYEEEE. The V and J ends lost 0 bases and 5 bases, in that order; junction bases with no gene match: 2. The CDR3 loop spans 15 amino acids. This CDR3 reads CASSLGTSGMETQYF. The CDR3 bases are TGTGCCAGCAGCTTGGGGACTAGCGGGATGGAGACCCAGTACTTC.

V and J are TRBV18 and TRBJ1-1; D is possibly TRBD1 (5 bases). V was shortened by 4 bases and J by 4 bases, with 10 bases between the two germline ends. CDR1 and CDR2 from the germline V gene are KGHSH and LQKENI. The CDR3 length is 13 residues. The CDR3 sequence: CASSQRQTTEAFF. CDR3 nucleotides: TGTGCCAGCTCACAGAGACAGACCACTGAAGCTTTCTTT.

In DNA form, the CDR3 reads TGTGCCAGCAGTTCTGGGGTAGCGGCCTACGAGCAGTACTTC. Encoded protein: CASSSGVAAYEQYF. The chain couples TRBV6-5 to TRBJ2-7, with D possibly matching TRBD2 (6 bases). The CDR3 covers 14 residues. Trimming left V 4 bases short and J 2 bases short, with 12 bases between. Germline V CDR1 and CDR2: MNHEY, SVGAGI.

V usage is TRBV18 and J usage is TRBJ1-2; D is possibly TRBD1 (5 bases). Germline lookup yields CDR1 KGHSH and CDR2 LQKENI. The CDR3 length is 14 residues. V lost 3 bases and J lost 2, with 10 bases in between. In nucleotides, the CDR3 is TGTGCCAGCTCACCCCAACAGGAAAACTATGGCTACACCTTC. Amino acid sequence: CASSPQQENYGYTF. Together with reference TRBV18 and TRBJ1-2, the CDR3 gives the full variable domain: NAGVMQNPRHLVRRRGQEARLRCSPMKGHSHVYWYRQLPEEGLKFMVYLQKENIIDESGMPKERFSAEFPKEGPSILRIQQVVRGDSAAYFCASSPQQENYGYTFGSGTRLTVV.

The rearrangement uses TRBV5-1 and TRBJ2-1; 10 bases match TRBD2. V trimming: 1 base; J trimming: 7 bases; junction bases outside the gene matches: 8. Germline CDR1 and CDR2: SGHRS and YFSETQ. This CDR3 has 16 residues. The CDR3 loop reads CASSLLTASGSNEQFF. The DNA for the CDR3 is TGCGCCAGCAGCTTGCTTACGGCTAGCGGGAGTAATGAGCAGTTCTTC. The full variable domain, in which reference TRBV5-1 and TRBJ2-1 provide the parts outside the CDR3, is KAGVTQTPRYLIKTRGQQVTLSCSPISGHRSVSWYQQTPGQGLQFLFEYFSETQRNKGNFPGRFSGRQFSNSRSEMNVSTLELGDSALYLCASSLLTASGSNEQFFGPGTRLTVL.

The chain couples TRBV19 to TRBJ1-5; 7 nucleotides line up with TRBD1. Germline V lookup: CDR1 LNHDA, CDR2 SQIVND (reference sequence). Germline trimming cut 7 bases from V and 5 bases from J; bases unmatched to any gene: 14. This CDR3 comprises 16 residues. CDR3 residues: CASNPWGWDSDQPQHF. The DNA for the CDR3 is TGTGCCAGTAACCCCTGGGGATGGGACAGTGATCAGCCCCAGCATTTT.

J is TRBJ2-1 and V is TRBV6-4; 7 nucleotides line up with TRBD2. Germline trimming cut 6 bases from V and 3 bases from J; bases unmatched to any gene: 8. Looked up from germline, CDR1 is MRHNA and CDR2 is SNTAGT. The length of the CDR3 is 15 residues. The CDR3 loop reads CASSRSGTYYNEQFF. The CDR3 nucleotides read TGTGCCAGCAGCCGAAGCGGGACCTACTACAATGAGCAGTTCTTC.

V is TRBV5-6 and J is TRBJ2-1; 8 bases are shared with TRBD2. In germline, CDR1 is SGHDT, CDR2 YYEEEE. There are 13 residues in the CDR3. V shed 3 bases and J 16 bases; nucleotides not matched to a gene: 12. The CDR3 sequence: CASSSGFSGTSFF. In DNA form, the CDR3 reads TGTGCCAGCAGCTCGGGTTTTAGCGGGACCTCATTCTTC. The variable domain in full, completed from reference TRBV5-6 and TRBJ2-1, reads DAGVTQSPTHLIKTRGQQVTLRCSPKSGHDTVSWYQQALGQGPQFIFQYYEEEERQRGNFPDRFSGHQFPNYSSELNVNALLLGDSALYLCASSSGFSGTSFFGPGTRLTVL.

CDR3 in amino acids: CASAPNARAEAFF. In DNA, the CDR3 is TGTGCCAGTGCCCCGAATGCGAGAGCTGAAGCTTTCTTT. The rearrangement uses TRBV19 and TRBJ1-1; D call uncertain. The CDR3 sequence is 13 residues long. In germline, CDR1 is LNHDA, CDR2 SQIVND (reference sequence). Between the trimmed V and J ends, which lost 8 bases and 6 bases, there was a span of 16 bases.

V gene TRBV7-9 combines with J gene TRBJ1-1, with D uncertain. V lost 0 bases and J lost 6, with 8 bases in between. CDR1 and CDR2 (germline): SEHNR, FQNEAQ (reference sequence). The CDR3 runs 13 residues. CDR3: CASSLAEGAEAFF. The CDR3 coding sequence is TGTGCCAGCAGCTTAGCGGAGGGAGCTGAAGCTTTCTTT.

V is TRBV14 and J is TRBJ1-1; 10 bases agree with TRBD1. Germline CDR1 is SGHDN and CDR2 is FVKESK. The CDR3 length is 19 residues. V dropped 4 bases and J dropped 5; count of bases not matched to a gene: 19. The CDR3 loop reads CASSPRAGTGVSIRTEAFF. Here the CDR3 DNA reads TGTGCCAGCAGCCCGCGTGCCGGGACAGGGGTATCGATTCGGACTGAAGCTTTCTTT.

The chain combines TRBV11-2 with TRBJ2-1, with 12 bases lining up with TRBD2. The V gene end was trimmed by 7 bases and the J gene end by 10 bases; junction bases not matched to a gene: 8. Looked up from germline, CDR1 is SGHAT and CDR2 is FQNNGV. The CDR3 has 14 amino acids. The CDR3 loop is CASTRLAGAKEQFF. CDR3 in DNA: TGTGCCAGCACCCGACTAGCGGGAGCAAAAGAGCAGTTCTTC.